What follows are 25 T cell receptor beta chains derived from one specimen sequenced in a study of glioma-infiltrating T cells. Using RNA template, CDR3s of TCR alpha and beta were amplified with iRepertoire arm-PCR. TCRdb redid the calling of the multiplex PCR reads with MiXCR, one entry per CDR3 protein. The sample shows some 160,000 distinct CDR3 sequences, over 40% of them seen only once. Sequencing was done on a sample of glioma tissue, nonneoplastic brain tissue, or PBMCs (not recorded which). These receptors came from a human donor with low-grade glioma or glioblastoma, undergoing nonglioma brain surgery, or in good health (not recorded which).

This clonotype was detected a few times. V is TRBV10-3 and J is TRBJ1-1; 8 positions match TRBD1. V was pared by 9 bases and J by 2 bases, with 5 bases of the junction left unmatched. Germline V gene data show CDR1 as ENHRY and CDR2 as SYGVKD. This CDR3 has 13 residues. DNA for the CDR3: TGTGCCATTTGCAGGGGGCTAAACACTGAAGCTTTCTTT. Residues: CAICRGLNTEAFF.

This clonotype was counted only a few times. The chain couples TRBV29-1 to TRBJ1-2, with a tentative D call TRBD1 (5 bases). Germline CDR1 reads SQVTM; CDR2 reads ANQGSEA. The CDR3 is made up of 14 amino acids. With 0 bases removed from V and 4 bases from J, the gap between germline ends came to 12 bases. In DNA form, the CDR3 reads TGCAGCGTTGAAGATTGGCAGGGTGGCTATGGCTACACCTTC. Translating it yields CSVEDWQGGYGYTF.

On this clonotype: A much larger clone lies a single base off, so this may be a read error. The rearrangement uses TRBV28 and TRBJ1-5; D uncertain. The germline CDR1 and CDR2 sequences are MDHEN and SYDVKM. The CDR3 length is 12 residues. CDR3 residues: CASWEGNQPKHF. In nucleotides, the CDR3 is TGTGCCAGTTGGGAGGGTAATCAGCCCAAGCATTTT. Full variable domain (missing parts from reference TRBV28 and TRBJ1-5): DVKVTQSSRYLVKRTGEKVFLECVQDMDHENMFWYRQDPGLGLRLIYFSYDVKMKEKGDIPEGYSVSREKKERFSLILESASTNQTSMYLCASWEGNQPKHFGDGTRLSIL.

This chain joins TRBV19 and TRBJ1-5; 9 bases match TRBD1. V lost 4 bases, J lost 4 bases, and 5 bases stayed unmatched. The CDR3 sequence is 15 residues long. Germline V gene sequence: CDR1 LNHDA, CDR2 SQIVND (reference sequence). The CDR3 nucleotides read TGTGCCAGTAGTAGGGGGACAGGGCGGAATCAGCCCCAGCATTTT. Protein: CASSRGTGRNQPQHF.

The chain carries TRBV3-1 and TRBJ1-1, with D perhaps matching TRBD1 (5 bases). Looked up from germline, CDR1 is LGHDT and CDR2 is YNNKEL (reference sequence). The V end lost 7 bases, the J end lost 6 bases, and 12 bases lay between the germline ends. The CDR3 has 12 amino acids. The CDR3 spells CASTRGEAEAFF. The CDR3 DNA reads TGTGCCAGCACTCGAGGGGAGGCTGAAGCTTTCTTT.

This clonotype has a handful of counts. Since a much larger clone is just one base distant, this may be a read error. The V and J genes are TRBV15 and TRBJ2-7; no definite D call. This CDR3 is 15 amino acids long. CDR1 and CDR2 (germline): LNHNV, YYDKDF (reference sequence). The CDR3 DNA reads TGTGCCACCAGCAGAGATCTGCCCAGATCCTACGAGAAGTACTTC. Translated, it gives CATSRDLPRSYEKYF.

The V and J genes are TRBV9 and TRBJ2-5; 12 bases align to TRBD2. V gave up 2 bases and J gave up 2 bases; unmatched junction bases: 10. CDR3 length: 18 amino acids. From germline, CDR1 is SGDLS and CDR2 YYNGEE. Here the CDR3 DNA reads TGTGCCAGCAGCGTGGAGCCCTCTAGCGGGAGGGAGCAAGAGACCCAGTACTTC. It encodes CASSVEPSSGREQETQYF.

This clonotype has ten or more counts. J is TRBJ1-1 and V is TRBV7-9; tentatively, D is TRBD1 (5 bases). The length of the CDR3 is 13 residues. Germline CDR1 SEHNR, CDR2 FQNEAQ (reference sequence). Trimming cost V 6 bases and J 1 base, with 9 bases left between them. The CDR3 DNA sequence: TGTGCCAGCAGAATCGGGGGGAACACTGAAGCTTTCTTT. Encoded protein: CASRIGGNTEAFF.

This clonotype was picked up one time. A clone one base away is much larger, so this may be a read error. The rearrangement uses TRBV25-1 and TRBJ2-1; D ambiguous. The CDR3 extends over 15 amino acids. From germline, CDR1 is MGHDK and CDR2 SYGVNS. CDR3 sequence: CASSEGPSSYNEQLF. In DNA form, the CDR3 reads TGTGCCAGCAGTGAAGGGCCGAGCTCCTACAATGAGCAGCTCTTC.

This clonotype was detected once. Just one base apart from a much larger clone, this may be a read error. The V and J genes are TRBV7-9 and TRBJ1-1; D gene ambiguous. In germline, CDR1 is SEHNR, CDR2 FQNEAQ (reference sequence). The CDR3 is 14 residues long. The CDR3 nucleotides read TGTGCCAGCAGCGCCGGGAGAATGAACACTGAAGCTCTCTTT. This gives the protein CASSAGRMNTEALF.

Only a few counts were recorded for this clonotype. The genes are TRBV7-9 and TRBJ2-5, with D unclear. Trimming took 5 bases from V and 4 from J, leaving 5 bases between them. CDR1 and CDR2 from the germline V gene are SEHNR and FQNEAQ (reference sequence). CDR3 size: 11 residues. The DNA for the CDR3 is TGTGCCAGCAGCGTTGGAGAGACCCAGTACTTC. Protein sequence: CASSVGETQYF.

This clonotype has ten or more counts. The gene calls are TRBV6-1 and TRBJ1-5; D unclear. Between the trimmed V and J ends, which lost 4 bases and 1 base, there was a span of 11 bases. Germline V gives CDR1 MNHNS, CDR2 SASEGT. CDR3 length: 15 residues. Written as DNA, the CDR3 is TGTGCCAGCAGTGCTTCCAGGTCGAGCAATCAGCCCCAGCATTTT. This gives the protein CASSASRSSNQPQHF.

The DNA of the CDR3 is TGTGCCAGCAGCCAGGACTATGGCGATGAGCAGTTCTTC. Translation: CASSQDYGDEQFF. The V call is TRBV6-4, the J call TRBJ2-1, with D perhaps TRBD2 (6 bases). The germline gives CDR1 MRHNA, CDR2 SNTAGT. The CDR3 covers 13 residues. V lost 6 bases and J lost 8, with 14 bases in between.

In this sample, this clonotype turned up a few times. Since a much larger clone is just one base distant, this may be a read error. The chain is built from TRBV20-1 and TRBJ2-7; D call uncertain. Deletions cut 6 bases from V and 3 bases from J, with 12 bases between. Per the germline V gene, CDR1 is DFQATT and CDR2 is SNEGSKA (reference sequence). CDR3 length: 12 residues. This CDR3 reads CSAPETLYEQYF. CDR3 in DNA: TGCAGTGCCCCGGAAACCCTCTACGAGCAGTACTTC.

The chain employs TRBV2 and TRBJ2-7; D unresolved. V was pared by 8 bases and J by 2 bases, with 10 bases between. CDR1 is SNHLY and CDR2 is FYNNEI in the germline V gene. This CDR3 contains 12 residues. CDR3 in amino acids: CASRPWTYEQYF. The CDR3 DNA is TGTGCCAGCCGGCCGTGGACCTACGAGCAGTACTTC.

Concerning this clonotype: This may come from a read error, since a much larger clone is one base off. V and J are TRBV7-2 and TRBJ2-3, with TRBD2 identical over 10 bases. CDR1 SGHTA and CDR2 FQGNSA come from the germline V gene. With 0 bases clipped from V and 5 bases from J, the junction kept 8 bases outside the gene matches. This CDR3 is 17 amino acids long. The CDR3 DNA follows: TGTGCCAGCAGCTTAGCAACTAGCGGGACGGCCAAAGATACGCAGTATTTT. It yields the protein CASSLATSGTAKDTQYF.

This clonotype has ten or more counts. The rearrangement uses TRBV2 and TRBJ1-1; D unresolved. V lost 5 bases to trimming and J lost 3 bases, with 13 bases between them. Germline V gene data show CDR1 as SNHLY and CDR2 as FYNNEI. The CDR3 sequence is 14 residues long. This chain's CDR3 is CASSLSSDYTEAFF. CDR3 DNA: TGTGCCAGCAGTCTCAGTTCGGATTACACTGAAGCTTTCTTT.

With regard to this clonotype: A read error may explain this, as a much larger clone is one base away. V gene TRBV2 combines with J gene TRBJ2-7; D is undetermined. CDR3 length: 14 residues. Per germline, CDR1 SNHLY and CDR2 FYNNEI. The chain's CDR3 is CVSTTLTSSYEQYF. The CDR3 DNA follows: TGTGTCAGCACTACTTTGACCAGCTCCTACGAGCAGTACTTC.

A remark on this clonotype: This may arise from a read error, as a much more abundant clone is one base away. This chain joins TRBV6-1 and TRBJ2-7, with D perhaps TRBD1 (6 bases). Germline CDR1 reads MNHNS; CDR2 reads SASEGT. The length of the CDR3 is 15 residues. CDR3 in DNA: TGTGCCAGCAGTAGCAAGACAGGAGCAACCTACGGGCAGTACTTC. It yields the protein CASSSKTGATYGQYF.

Worth noting for this clonotype: Sequence at one end of the junction differs from germline and may be a read error. The chain carries TRBV19 and TRBJ1-2; D gene ambiguous. CDR3 length: 14 residues. The germline gives CDR1 LNHDA, CDR2 SQIVND (reference sequence). The CDR3 protein is CASRASGRNYCYTF. DNA of the CDR3: TGTGCCAGTAGGGCATCGGGGAGAAACTATTGCTACACCTTC.

The rearrangement joins TRBV28 to TRBJ2-1, with 7 bases identical to TRBD1. Unmatched junction bases numbered 14, after V lost 10 bases and J lost 8 bases. CDR1 and CDR2 (germline): MDHEN, SYDVKM. This CDR3 region has 14 residues. CDR3: CATTILTGYHEQFF. In nucleotides, the CDR3 is TGTGCCACTACAATTCTGACAGGGTACCATGAGCAGTTCTTC.

The sample holds many counts of this clonotype. The CDR3 nucleotides read TGTGCCAGCAGTTCTGAAAATACGCAGTATTTT. This sequence encodes CASSSENTQYF. The J gene is TRBJ2-3, the V gene TRBV28; D is unclear. The V gene's germline CDR1 is MDHEN and CDR2 SYDVKM. V was cut by 4 bases and J by 7 bases, with 6 bases left in between. The CDR3 runs to 11 residues.

A word on this clonotype: A much more abundant neighbour one base away suggests this may be a read error. The chain has TRBV5-4 and TRBJ1-6; 7 positions agree with TRBD1. CDR1 is SGHNT and CDR2 is YYREEE in the germline V gene (reference sequence). CDR3 length: 13 residues. For the CDR3, the DNA is TGTGCCGTCGGGACAGCGCATAATTCACCCCTCAACTTT. Its protein product is CAVGTAHNSPLNF.

This clonotype occurred once. This rearrangement joins TRBV19 to TRBJ2-2, with D maybe TRBD2 (6 bases). The germline CDR1 and CDR2 sequences are LNHDA and SQIVND (reference sequence). V was pared by 5 bases and J by 6 bases, with 10 bases between. This CDR3 contains 13 residues. CDR3 DNA: TGTGCCAGTAGTGCCCGGGAGCCCGGGGAGCTGTTTTTT. Its translation: CASSAREPGELFF.

This clonotype was detected only a few times. The V call is TRBV24-1, the J call TRBJ2-1; maybe TRBD2 (6 bases). Germline loops: CDR1 KGHDR, CDR2 SFDVKD. The CDR3 covers 15 residues. V gave up 4 bases and J gave up 0 bases, with 9 bases separating them. CDR3 sequence (DNA): TGTGCCACCAGTGACCTGGGACTCTCCTACAATGAGCAGTTCTTC. It yields the protein CATSDLGLSYNEQFF.